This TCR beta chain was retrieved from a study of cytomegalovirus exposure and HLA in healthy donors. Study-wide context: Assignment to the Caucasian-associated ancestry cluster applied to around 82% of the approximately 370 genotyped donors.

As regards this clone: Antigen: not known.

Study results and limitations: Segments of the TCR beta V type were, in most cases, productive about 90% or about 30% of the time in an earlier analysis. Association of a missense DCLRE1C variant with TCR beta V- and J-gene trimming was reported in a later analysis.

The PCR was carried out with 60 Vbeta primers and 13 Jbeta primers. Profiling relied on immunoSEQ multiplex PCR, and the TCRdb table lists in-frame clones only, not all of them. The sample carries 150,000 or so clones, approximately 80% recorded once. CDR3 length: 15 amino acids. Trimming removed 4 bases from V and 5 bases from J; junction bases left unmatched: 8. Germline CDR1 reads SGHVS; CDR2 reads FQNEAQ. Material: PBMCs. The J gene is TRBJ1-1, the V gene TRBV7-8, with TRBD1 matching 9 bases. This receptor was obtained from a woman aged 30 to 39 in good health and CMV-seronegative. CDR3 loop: CASSSYRGRATEAFF. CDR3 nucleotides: TGTGCCAGCAGCTCTTACAGGGGGCGCGCAACTGAAGCTTTCTTT.